This T cell receptor (beta chain) was identified in a study of blood T cell repertoires in COVID-19. Turning to the study itself: There were acute and convalescent COVID-19 samples, and they came from the United States, Italy and Spain.

This CDR3 contains 13 residues. Germline CDR1 reads SGHTA; CDR2 reads FQGTGA. Trimming pared 5 bases from V and 5 bases from J, leaving 12 bases between. This table comes from immunoSEQ multiplex PCR, and its TCRdb copy is limited to in-frame clones, with some not included. The table lists about 280,000 clones, less than 95% of them singletons. J is TRBJ2-5 and V is TRBV7-3; a possible D gene is TRBD2 (5 bases). Sequenced sample: PBMCs or T cells enriched from blood (not recorded which). The receptor's source is a middle-aged man who had been exposed to COVID-19. The CDR3 DNA sequence: TGTGCCAGCAGCCTCACTAGGACGGAGACCCAGTACTTC. Protein sequence: CASSLTRTETQYF.